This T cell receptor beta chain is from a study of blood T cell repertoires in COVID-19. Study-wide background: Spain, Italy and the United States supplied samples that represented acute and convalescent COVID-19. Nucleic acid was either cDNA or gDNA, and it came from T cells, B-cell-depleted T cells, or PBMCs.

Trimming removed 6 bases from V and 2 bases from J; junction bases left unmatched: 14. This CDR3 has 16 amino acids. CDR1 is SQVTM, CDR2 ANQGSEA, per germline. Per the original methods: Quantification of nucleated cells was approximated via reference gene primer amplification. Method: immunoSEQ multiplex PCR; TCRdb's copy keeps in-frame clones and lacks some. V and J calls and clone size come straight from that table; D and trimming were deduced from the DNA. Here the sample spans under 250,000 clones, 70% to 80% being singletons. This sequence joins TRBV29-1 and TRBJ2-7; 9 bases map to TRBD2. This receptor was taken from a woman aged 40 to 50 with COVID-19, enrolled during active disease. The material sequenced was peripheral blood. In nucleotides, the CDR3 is TGCAGCGTCATCCTACCTAGCGGGACGACCACCTACGAGCAGTACTTC. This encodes CSVILPSGTTTYEQYF.